This TCR beta chain was captured in a study of shared clonotypes between healthy human individuals (dated by TCRdb to about 2020). For the study in its entirety: A few men and a couple of women, aged 18 to 49 years, made up the cohort. For each donor, CD4 naive and CD4 memory were each given three plates, CD8 naive was given two plates, and CD8 memory was given one plate. To estimate repertoire size and how much clonotypes are shared between individuals, the study performed deep sequencing of blood TCR repertoires from about five healthy adults. To increase sequencing depth and limit assay-specific biases, TCR repertoire library preparation and sequencing were carried out by different laboratories using diverse techniques. Leukapheresis yielded between about 0.94 and 9 billion PBMCs per donor.

Concerning this clone itself: Its antigen has not been determined. Base-call qualities are not available, and no considerably larger clone is one nucleotide away.

Here is what the overall study found, with its caveats: Only blood was sampled, and tissue TCR repertoires likely differ from those in blood. Even with the large sequencing depth, rarefaction of the sorted-subset datasets indicated that sequencing was incomplete. Based on pairwise subsampling, the degree of clonotype sharing among donors was expected to be affected by sequencing depth. Across a handful of donors, approximately 5% of naive CD4, approximately 3.6% of naive CD8, about 2.3% of memory CD4, and approximately 0.42% of memory CD8 clonotypes were shared. Larger estimated clonotype richness was generally found for naive subsets than for memory subsets. Clonotypes shared by all four sorted-subset donors showed higher generation probabilities than non-shared clonotypes. Because the study included only a small number of donors, the genetic and exposure-history diversity represented was limited.

The donors were healthy, HIV-negative adults who had no recently reported acute infections or vaccinations. Only Caucasian adults living in Nashville, Tennessee, USA were represented among the donors. CD4+ T cells were enriched through magnetic negative selection, after which naive cells were positively selected on CD45RA and the remaining negative fraction served as the memory subset. Blood was collected by leukapheresis, and PBMCs were isolated by Ficoll-Histopaque density gradient centrifugation and then cryopreserved in liquid nitrogen vapor phase. Purity and quantity of every magnetically sorted T cell population were checked by analytical flow cytometry. From each sorted fraction, genomic DNA was isolated and quantified by UV absorbance on a Nanodrop 2000c. Using the deep immunoSEQ assay, multiplex PCR amplified TCR CDR3 regions from genomic DNA. For each cell subset, the extracted genomic DNA was distributed evenly across all wells of several immunoSEQ 96-well plates, and each plate served as one replicate. Each replicate PCR for sorted subsets received about 210 ng genomic DNA, equal to roughly 29,000 T cell genomes. Purified libraries were quantified with a Qubit 3.0 fluorometer, sized on a Bioanalyzer 2100, and re-quantified with the KAPA Library Quantification kit. Every immunoSEQ 96-well plate was sequenced on a dedicated single-read 150-cycle Illumina NextSeq 550 flow cell. As for the authors' bioinformatics: Because the immunoSEQ output held only junctional sequences and lacked quality scores, the filtering could not match the filtering applied to full-length reads. Sequences were annotated with PyIR, a Python wrapper for IgBLAST v1.9, and V/J genes and CDR3 were assigned using IMGT germline references. Reads were filtered out if the reads had weak V/J assignments (E-value above 1e-6), no CDR3, stop codons, out-of-frame junctions, or ambiguous translated residues. A V3J clonotype was defined by an identical inferred V gene, J gene, and CDR3 amino acid sequence. Percentage overlap between repertoires was calculated by dividing the number of shared unique clonotypes by the size of the smaller repertoire. Repertoire richness was assessed with RTK rarefaction, the Chao1 estimator, and Recon v2.1 estimates of unobserved clonotypes. For all TCRbeta clonotypes obtained by the gDNA method from a few donors, generation probabilities were computed with OLGA. TCRdb mirrors the immuneACCESS table, restricted to in-frame sequences. Some clones are absent from its copies; in checked studies, under half trace to an unresolved V gene, and the reason for the others is unknown. V and J calls and clone size are copied from that table; D and trimming were computed from the DNA. This sample has about 2 million clones in its table, and 95% of those were observed once. The top ten clones comprise more than 0.1% of the sample.

CDR1 and CDR2 are drawn from the germline V gene (reference sequence): MNHEY, SMNVEV. The CDR3 contains 15 residues, cysteine and phenylalanine counted. Of all the DNA, just the CDR3 is kept, 45 bases in frame from base 1. V is pruned by 6 bases and J by 5 bases, leaving 11 bases of the junction without a gene match. The TCR comes from a man between 18 and 35 years old in good health. This chain joins TRBV27 to TRBJ2-7; TRBD1 agrees with 9 junctional bases. Source material: naive CD4+ T cells sorted from blood. In the paper's terms, the cell subset or site label means: CD45RA+ positively selected. The CDR3 amino acid sequence is: CASRPHRDRAHEQYF. The nucleotide sequence is TGTGCCAGCAGACCGCACCGGGACAGGGCCCACGAGCAGTACTTC.